The sequence of this TCR beta chain was determined in a study of cytomegalovirus exposure and HLA in healthy donors. PCR was performed using 60 Vbeta and 13 Jbeta primers. Here immunoSEQ multiplex PCR was the method, and the copy in TCRdb shows in-frame clones only, minus some. Of 120,000 to 150,000 clones detected, around three quarters appear once; the ten largest clones hold about 6.5%. The CDR3 runs 16 residues. Germline assignment: CDR1 MNHEY and CDR2 SVGAGI. With V trimmed by 2 bases and J by 5 bases, 6 bases remained unmatched. The clonotype was recovered from a man in his forties in good health and CMV-seropositive. The rearrangement uses TRBV6-5 and TRBJ2-2, with 9 bases lining up with TRBD1. Specimen: PBMCs. CDR3 in amino acids: CASSYLVTGGTGELFF. CDR3 DNA: TGTGCCAGCAGTTACCTGGTGACAGGGGGAACCGGGGAGCTGTTTTTT.